This TCR beta chain was profiled in a study of Graves' ophthalmopathy and Graves' hyperthyroidism (dated by TCRdb to 2016 to 2019). Regarding the study in general: Peripheral blood was collected at initial diagnosis, prior to any treatment. In total, approximately 130 blood samples were TCR-sequenced: 40 to 45 ophthalmopathy, approximately 80 hyperthyroidism and around 17 hyperthyroidism-to-ophthalmopathy patients. Following sample collection, hyperthyroidism patients were given methimazole at a starting dose of 30 mg daily, and ophthalmopathy patients were given high-dose intravenous methylprednisolone. An independent validation cohort was composed of 18 hyperthyroidism patients and more than 15 patients who later progressed from hyperthyroidism to ophthalmopathy. To tell Graves' ophthalmopathy apart from Graves' hyperthyroidism, and to predict which patients would progress to ophthalmopathy, the study relied on TCR beta repertoire signatures. To explore V-J signatures that distinguish ophthalmopathy from hyperthyroidism, a discovery set of 95 to 100 patients was enrolled, made up of over 40 with ophthalmopathy and 55 to 65 with stable hyperthyroidism. T-cell repertoires of thyroid tissue and blood were compared in about six hyperthyroidism patients. Beyond this particular receptor, the publication reports: No statistical method was used to predetermine the sample size, and group allocation was not hidden from the investigators. Among expanded thyroid clonotypes with frequency above 0.001, most also showed up in blood, which suggests that blood repertoires may reflect the thyroid immune response. In validation, the model predicted ophthalmopathy progression with less than 71% sensitivity and approximately 78% specificity; more than ten predicted patients were CT-confirmed with GO in a median of approximately 6.2 months. The 13-signature model separated ophthalmopathy from stable hyperthyroidism with approximately 85% sensitivity and almost 84% specificity in cross-validation, and 80%/75% in the test set.

Ophthalmopathy patients had moderately to severely active disease, Clinical Activity Score of at least 3, NOSPECS grade of at least 4, and disease duration under 3 months. Anyone with other autoimmune diseases, uncontrolled infections, pregnancy or lactation was excluded from the study. Diagnosis relied on clinical symptoms, serum thyroxine, TRAb, thyroid ultrasound and orbital computed tomography. Using Ficoll-Paque density gradient centrifugation, PBMCs were isolated from 10 ml of fresh peripheral blood. Total RNA was extracted using Trizol reagent, and RNA quality was checked on an Agilent 2100 Bioanalyzer. V is shortened by 5 bases, J by 2 bases, and the region joining them spans 12 bases. Reading from cysteine to phenylalanine, the CDR3 counts 14 amino acids. The DNA shown is the 42-base CDR3, in frame from base 1. The germline V gene yields SQVTM for CDR1 and ANQGSEA for CDR2. A remark on this clonotype: Its antigen is not yet known. Per-nucleotide qualities are absent, and no much larger clonotype sits a single base away.

For repertoire sequencing, the TCR beta CDR3 regions were amplified from RNA transcripts. The first round was an RT-PCR using HTBI primers with the Qiagen OneStep RT-PCR kit, and this first round was followed by a second-round multiplex PCR, then size selection and purification. Libraries were sequenced paired-end with 100 bp reads on an Illumina HiSeq2000. Per the source publication's procedure: SOAPnuke was used to process the reads, removing any read that contained adapters or uncalled bases, had a mean Phred below 15, or lacked an exact match to the constant primer or identifier. COPE v1.2.5 was used to merge high-quality paired reads. Unique nucleotide sequences were defined as clonotypes and aligned to IMGT TRB V, D and J references using MiTCR v1.1. Only V-J combinations with frequency above 0.0001 were analysed, covering over 99% of repertoires. A TCR clonal expansion and chaos score per V-J combination was defined as the ratio of F50 clonal expansion to chaos observed in the TCRdist matrix. Welch's t-statistics and random forest were used to reduce features to about a dozen V-J combinations, which were fed into a naive Bayes classifier. The similarity between thyroid and blood repertoires was quantified using the Morisita-Horn index. TCRdb redid the processing of the public reads, applying fastp at Q25 and MiXCR, and retained in-frame beta chains. For every CDR3 protein sequence, its rows merge into one entry that carries the most common genes and DNA. The V and J calls reflect TCRdb's pipeline rather than the authors' work. The sample records roughly 220,000 distinct CDR3 sequences, around 42% of which are singletons. Roughly half of the sample rests with the top ten.

The receptor chain draws on TRBV29-1 and TRBJ2-2, with an unclear D gene assignment. The material sequenced was peripheral blood. This clonotype was obtained from an adult man with Graves' ophthalmopathy. The CDR3 sequence is CSVTGVRNTGELFF. The DNA sequence follows: TGCAGCGTTACTGGGGTCCGTAACACCGGGGAGCTGTTTTTT.